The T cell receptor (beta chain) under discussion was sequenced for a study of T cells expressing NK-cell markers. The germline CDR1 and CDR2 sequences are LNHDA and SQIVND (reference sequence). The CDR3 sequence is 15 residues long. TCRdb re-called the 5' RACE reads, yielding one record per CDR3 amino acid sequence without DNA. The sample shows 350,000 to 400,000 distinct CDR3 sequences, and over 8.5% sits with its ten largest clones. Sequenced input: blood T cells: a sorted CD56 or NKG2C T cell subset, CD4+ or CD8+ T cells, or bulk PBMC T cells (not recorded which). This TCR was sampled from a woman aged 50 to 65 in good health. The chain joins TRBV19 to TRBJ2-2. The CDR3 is CASNSRASNTGELFF.